Sequencing of this T cell receptor (beta chain) was carried out in a study of T cell responses to AZD1222 COVID-19 vaccine. TCRdb's table, derived via immunoSEQ multiplex PCR, lists solely in-frame clones and lacks some. This sample has about 67,000 clones, with less than 90% found just once. Sequencing was performed on peripheral blood, taken on day 0 of AZD1222 vaccination. This sequence originates from an adult in good health.

The CDR3 DNA is TGTGCCAGCTCACCACCGACAGGGGAAGCAGATACGCAGTATTTT. Protein sequence: CASSPPTGEADTQYF. The V and J genes are TRBV18 and TRBJ2-3; TRBD1 matches at 8 bases. The CDR3 is made up of 15 amino acids. Per the germline V gene, CDR1 is KGHSH and CDR2 is LQKENI. Trimming cost V 0 bases and J 4 bases; bases outside gene matches: 3.